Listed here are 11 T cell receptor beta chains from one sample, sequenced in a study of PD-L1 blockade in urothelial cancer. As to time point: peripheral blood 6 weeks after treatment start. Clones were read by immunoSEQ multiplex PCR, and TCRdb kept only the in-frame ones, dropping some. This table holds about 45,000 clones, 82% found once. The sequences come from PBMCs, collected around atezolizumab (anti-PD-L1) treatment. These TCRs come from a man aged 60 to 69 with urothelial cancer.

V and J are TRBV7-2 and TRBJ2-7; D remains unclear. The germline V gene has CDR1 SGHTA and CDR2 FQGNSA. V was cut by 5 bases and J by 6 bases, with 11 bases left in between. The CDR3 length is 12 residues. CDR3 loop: CASSHPVGEQYF. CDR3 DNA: TGTGCCAGCAGCCATCCGGTTGGCGAGCAGTACTTC.

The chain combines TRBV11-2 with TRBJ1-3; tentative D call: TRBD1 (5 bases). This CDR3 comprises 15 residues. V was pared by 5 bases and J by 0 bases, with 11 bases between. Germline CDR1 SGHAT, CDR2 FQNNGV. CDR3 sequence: CASSTRTFSGNTIYF. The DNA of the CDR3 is TGTGCCAGCAGCACCCGGACATTCTCTGGAAACACCATATATTTT.

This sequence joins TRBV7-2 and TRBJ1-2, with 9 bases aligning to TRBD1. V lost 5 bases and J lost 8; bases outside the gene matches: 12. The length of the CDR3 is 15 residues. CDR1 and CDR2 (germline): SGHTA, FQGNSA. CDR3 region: CASSPAGTGRRGYTF. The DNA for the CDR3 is TGTGCCAGCAGCCCGGCAGGGACAGGGAGGAGGGGCTACACCTTC.

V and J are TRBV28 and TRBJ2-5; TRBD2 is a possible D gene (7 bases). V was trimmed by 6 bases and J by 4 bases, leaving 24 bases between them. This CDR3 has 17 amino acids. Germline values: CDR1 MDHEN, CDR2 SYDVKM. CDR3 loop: CASSTSWGGGIRETQYF. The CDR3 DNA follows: TGTGCCAGCAGCACAAGTTGGGGAGGGGGGATCAGAGAGACCCAGTACTTC.

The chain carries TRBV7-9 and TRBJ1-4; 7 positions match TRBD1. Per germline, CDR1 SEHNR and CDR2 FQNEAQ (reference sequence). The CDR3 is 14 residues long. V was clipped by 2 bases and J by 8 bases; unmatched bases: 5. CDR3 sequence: CASSLNRGDEKLFF. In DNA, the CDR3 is TGTGCCAGCAGCTTAAACAGGGGCGACGAAAAACTGTTTTTT.

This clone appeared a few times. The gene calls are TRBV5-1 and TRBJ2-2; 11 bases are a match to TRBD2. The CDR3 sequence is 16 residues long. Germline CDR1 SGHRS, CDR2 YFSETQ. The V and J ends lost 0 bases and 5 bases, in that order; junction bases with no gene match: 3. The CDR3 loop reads CASSLEGLAVTGELFF. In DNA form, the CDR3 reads TGCGCCAGCAGCTTGGAGGGACTAGCGGTGACCGGGGAGCTGTTTTTT.

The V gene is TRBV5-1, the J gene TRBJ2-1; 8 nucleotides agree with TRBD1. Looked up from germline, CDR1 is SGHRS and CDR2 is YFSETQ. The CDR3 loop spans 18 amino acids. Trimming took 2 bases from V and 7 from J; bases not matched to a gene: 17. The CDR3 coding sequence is TGCGCCAGCAGCTTTTTTGCCCCCGGTGGGACAGGTCTGAATGAGCAGTTCTTC. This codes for CASSFFAPGGTGLNEQFF. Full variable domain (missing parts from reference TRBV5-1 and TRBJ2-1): KAGVTQTPRYLIKTRGQQVTLSCSPISGHRSVSWYQQTPGQGLQFLFEYFSETQRNKGNFPGRFSGRQFSNSRSEMNVSTLELGDSALYLCASSFFAPGGTGLNEQFFGPGTRLTVL.

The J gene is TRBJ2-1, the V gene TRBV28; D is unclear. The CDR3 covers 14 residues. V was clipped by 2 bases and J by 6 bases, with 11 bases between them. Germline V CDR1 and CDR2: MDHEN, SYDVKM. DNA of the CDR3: TGTGCCAGCAGTTTAGGCGACACAACCAATGAGCAGTTCTTC. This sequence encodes CASSLGDTTNEQFF.

CDR3 sequence reads: CASSQAIRGDTQYF. CDR3 DNA sequence: TGTGCCAGCAGCCAGGCCATTAGGGGAGATACGCAGTATTTT. This rearrangement joins TRBV14 to TRBJ2-3, with D perhaps matching TRBD1 (5 bases). Deletions cut 3 bases from V and 5 bases from J, with 12 bases between. Germline V gene lookup returns CDR1 SGHDN and CDR2 FVKESK. The CDR3 covers 14 residues.

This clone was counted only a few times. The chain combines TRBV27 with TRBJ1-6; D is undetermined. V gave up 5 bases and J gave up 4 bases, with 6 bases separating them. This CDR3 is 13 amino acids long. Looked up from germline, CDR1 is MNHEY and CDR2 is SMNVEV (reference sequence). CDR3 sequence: CASSQIYNSPLHF. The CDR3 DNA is TGTGCCAGCAGTCAGATATATAATTCACCCCTCCACTTT.

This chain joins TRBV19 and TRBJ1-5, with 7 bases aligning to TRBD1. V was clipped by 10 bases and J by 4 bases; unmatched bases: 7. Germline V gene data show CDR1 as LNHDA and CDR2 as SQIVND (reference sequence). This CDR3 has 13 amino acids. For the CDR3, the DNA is TGTGCCACCAACAGGGGACGGAATCAGCCCCAGCATTTT. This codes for CATNRGRNQPQHF.